This paragraph covers one TCR beta chain sequence. These data belong to a study of cytomegalovirus exposure and HLA in healthy donors. The CDR3 loop spans 13 amino acids. In germline, CDR1 is MNHEY, CDR2 SVGAGI. V gave up 5 bases and J gave up 7 bases, with 15 bases separating them. Method: immunoSEQ multiplex PCR; TCRdb's copy keeps in-frame clones and lacks some. Of approximately 240,000 clones in the sample, over 80% were seen once. The rearrangement links TRBV6-5 to TRBJ2-7, with D maybe TRBD2 (5 bases). Sequencing was performed on PBMCs. This receptor was identified in a woman aged 18-29 years in good health and CMV-seronegative. Here the CDR3 DNA reads TGTGCCAGCAGTGCGAGGGAGTCGCGGGAGCAGTACTTC. It is translated as CASSARESREQYF.